Shown below are 4 T cell receptor beta chains from a single sample sequenced in a study of beta chain features in type 1 diabetes. The study reverse transcribed the entire isolated RNA, so it sequenced expressed TCRB transcripts. Clones were read by immunoSEQ multiplex PCR, and TCRdb kept only the in-frame ones, dropping some. Of under 300,000 clones listed, roughly 25% are singletons. These TCRs' antigens remain unknown. Study outcomes and limitations: Researchers report that Type 1 diabetes patients had moderately but significantly shorter TCRB CDR3s across all four CD4+ subsets.

The specimen sequenced was naive CD4+ T cells from blood. These receptors were collected from a woman in her twenties or thirties with type 1 diabetes.

The gene calls are TRBV7-3 and TRBJ1-1; D unresolved. Germline CDR1 reads SGHTA; CDR2 reads FQGTGA. There are 13 residues in the CDR3. The V and J ends lost 10 bases and 0 bases respectively, with 12 bases between them. Written as DNA, the CDR3 is TGTGCCACCGCAGGCACCTTGAACACTGAAGCTTTCTTT. Protein product: CATAGTLNTEAFF.

This sequence joins TRBV6-6 and TRBJ2-7, with 8 bases identical to TRBD1. This CDR3 comprises 15 residues. Germline-derived CDR1 and CDR2 are MNHNY and SVGAGI (reference sequence). J lost 2 bases, V lost 2 bases, and 5 bases had no gene match. CDR3 loop: CASSYPGDRPYEQYF. The CDR3 nucleotides read TGTGCCAGCAGTTACCCCGGGGACAGGCCCTACGAGCAGTACTTC.

This sequence joins TRBV4-1 and TRBJ2-5; 10 nucleotides line up with TRBD2. Germline V CDR1 and CDR2: MGHRA, YSYEKL. CDR3 size: 18 residues. V lost 3 bases and J lost 1; bases outside the gene matches: 11. The DNA of the CDR3 is TGCGCCAGCAGCCATCTCAGGGGCGGACTAGCGGTCCAAGAGACCCAGTACTTC. Amino acid sequence: CASSHLRGGLAVQETQYF.

The gene calls are TRBV7-9 and TRBJ2-1; 12 bases agree with TRBD2. V lost 2 bases and J lost 0; bases outside the gene matches: 8. The length of the CDR3 is 19 residues. Germline V gives CDR1 SEHNR, CDR2 FQNEAQ (reference sequence). The CDR3 sequence: CASSLSPKTSGSSYNEQFF. CDR3 nucleotide sequence: TGTGCCAGCAGCTTATCTCCAAAGACTAGCGGGAGCTCCTACAATGAGCAGTTCTTC.